Detailed here is one T cell receptor beta chain. Its matching antigen is unknown. From germline, CDR1 is ENHRY and CDR2 SYGVKD. V trimming: 4 bases; J trimming: 4 bases; junction bases outside the gene matches: 8. This CDR3 has 16 residues. This specimen belongs to a study of CD8 T cells in ankylosing spondylitis. General study points: Blood from ankylosing spondylitis patients appeared to carry a characteristic roughly 8-variant TCR beta motif. Reactive arthritis synovial fluid and blood were previously reported to contain some motif variants.

The authors made TCR beta libraries by quantitative 5'-RACE with molecular barcodes. TCRdb re-derived calls from the 5' RACE reads in MiXCR, one entry per CDR3 protein. The repertoire includes a few hundred thousand distinct CDR3 sequences, 20% to 25% of them detected once, and approximately 16% sits in the top ten. The TCR sequence derives from a male donor with ankylosing spondylitis. The V and J genes are TRBV10-3 and TRBJ2-1; 9 bases align to TRBD1. The sequencing input was blood, either unsorted or a sorted T cell fraction (not recorded which). CDR3 DNA: TGTGCCATCAGTGCCCTTTCGGACAGGGGTTACAATGAGCAGTTCTTC. It is translated as CAISALSDRGYNEQFF.